This entry lists 10 T cell receptor beta chains sequenced from one sample in a study of CD8+ T cells in alopecia areata. TCR sequencing used cDNA made by reverse transcription of extracted RNA. The method was immunoSEQ multiplex PCR; TCRdb's version includes in-frame clones alone and lacks a portion of them. This sample carries around 190,000 clones, about 65% of them seen once, and the ten largest clones take approximately 1.4%. The treatment denotes: oral pan-JAK inhibitor, 5-10 mg twice daily. This sample comprised CD4+ T cells sorted from blood, obtained between weeks 47 and 50, from a patient treated with tofacitinib. The receptors come from a human donor with alopecia areata.

This clone has a single count. Written as DNA, the CDR3 is TGTGCCTGGAGTGTACGACTAGCGGGGGGAGAGACCCAGTACTTC. Protein sequence: CAWSVRLAGGETQYF. The chain has TRBV30 and TRBJ2-5; TRBD2 matches 13 bases. The CDR3 covers 15 residues. V lost 0 bases to trimming and J lost 4 bases; unmatched junction nucleotides: 2. CDR1 and CDR2 from the germline V gene are GTSNPN and SVGIG (reference sequence).

The chain recombines TRBV11-3 with TRBJ2-7; D remains unclear. Germline V gene data show CDR1 as SGHNT and CDR2 as YENEEA. The V end lost 5 bases, the J end lost 0 bases, and 11 bases lay between the germline ends. CDR3 length: 14 amino acids. The CDR3 nucleotides are TGTGCCAGCAGCCGGACCCCGAGCTCCTACGAGCAGTACTTC. This codes for CASSRTPSSYEQYF.

This chain uses TRBV14 with TRBJ2-7; possibly TRBD2 for D (5 bases). Between the trimmed V and J ends, which lost 0 bases and 2 bases, there was a span of 8 bases. Germline CDR1 and CDR2: SGHDN and FVKESK. This CDR3 has 14 amino acids. CDR3 bases: TGTGCCAGCAGCCAAGATACGGGGACCTACGAGCAGTACTTC. Translating gives CASSQDTGTYEQYF.

This clone was recorded a few times. The chain uses TRBV7-9 and TRBJ2-7; no definite D call. The CDR3 spans 15 residues. Trimming shortened V by 1 base and J by 0 bases, and 10 bases separated the two germline ends. Germline V lookup: CDR1 SEHNR, CDR2 FQNEAQ (reference sequence). In DNA, the CDR3 is TGTGCCAGCAGCTTAGAGTTGGAAAGCTCCTACGAGCAGTACTTC. This sequence encodes CASSLELESSYEQYF.

The chain is built from TRBV2 and TRBJ1-1; possibly TRBD1 for D (5 bases). The length of the CDR3 is 12 residues. Germline CDR1 reads SNHLY; CDR2 reads FYNNEI. This chain's CDR3 is CATRPRDTEAFF. The CDR3 DNA reads as TGTGCGACACGTCCCAGGGACACTGAAGCTTTCTTT. Using reference TRBV2 and TRBJ1-1 for the parts outside the CDR3, the full variable domain is EPEVTQTPSHQVTQMGQEVILRCVPISNHLYFYWYRQILGQKVEFLVSFYNNEISEKSEIFDDQFSVERPDGSNFTLKIRSTKLEDSAMYFCATRPRDTEAFFGQGTRLTVV.

The chain employs TRBV30 and TRBJ2-7, with 9 bases identical to TRBD1. The CDR3 spans 15 residues. CDR1 is GTSNPN and CDR2 is SVGIG in the germline V gene (reference sequence). V shed 2 bases, J shed 3 bases, and the junction held 8 bases outside the gene matches. This CDR3 reads CAWSLKTGGLYEQYF. CDR3 DNA: TGTGCCTGGAGTTTGAAGACAGGGGGTCTCTACGAGCAGTACTTC.

The chain links TRBV30 to TRBJ1-2; D gene uncertain. This CDR3 comprises 13 residues. V lost 0 bases, J lost 4 bases, and 9 bases lay in between. Germline V lookup: CDR1 GTSNPN, CDR2 SVGIG (reference sequence). Here the CDR3 reads CAWSVQLGYGYTF. Here the CDR3 DNA reads TGTGCCTGGAGTGTACAGCTGGGCTATGGCTACACCTTC.

This chain links TRBV14 with TRBJ2-5; a weak D match, TRBD2 (5 bases). Germline V lookup: CDR1 SGHDN, CDR2 FVKESK. The V gene lost 8 bases and the J gene lost 4 bases, with 17 bases spanning the gap. The CDR3 length is 14 residues. The CDR3 sequence is CASGGGLGGETQYF. DNA of the CDR3: TGTGCCAGCGGAGGCGGCCTGGGTGGAGAGACCCAGTACTTC.

This chain joins TRBV14 and TRBJ2-5, with D perhaps matching TRBD1 or TRBD2 (6 bases each). The V and J ends lost 1 base and 5 bases respectively, with 14 bases between them. The CDR3 extends over 15 amino acids. The germline CDR1 and CDR2 sequences are SGHDN and FVKESK. CDR3 residues: CASSQAGHGGETQYF. The DNA for the CDR3 is TGTGCCAGCAGCCAAGCGGGACACGGAGGGGAGACCCAGTACTTC.

This clone was seen a handful of times. The chain combines TRBV10-3 with TRBJ2-1; 8 bases are shared with TRBD1. The CDR3 consists of 15 residues. The germline V gene has CDR1 ENHRY and CDR2 SYGVKD. Trimming removed 6 bases from V and 5 bases from J; junction bases left unmatched: 9. Here the CDR3 DNA reads TGTGCCATCAGGTCGGGACAGGAGGTAAACAATGAGCAGTTCTTC. It codes for CAIRSGQEVNNEQFF.